The T cell receptor (beta chain) described here comes from a study of blood T cell repertoires in COVID-19. About the research overall: Spain, Italy and the United States supplied samples that represented acute and convalescent COVID-19. T cells, B-cell-depleted T cells, or PBMCs provided the cDNA or gDNA that served as material.

How the authors handled the data: It was from reference gene primer amplification that nucleated cell counts were estimated. The method was immunoSEQ multiplex PCR; TCRdb's version includes in-frame clones alone and lacks a portion of them. V and J calls and clone size come straight from that table; D and trimming were deduced from the DNA. The sample yields about 87,000 clones, about 71% seen once. The origin of this receptor is a woman between 45 and 60 years old with acute or convalescent COVID-19. The sample consisted of peripheral blood.

Here the CDR3 reads CASSLHRGNQPQHF. CDR3 DNA sequence: TGTGCCAGCAGTTTACACAGGGGAAATCAGCCCCAGCATTTT. The V call is TRBV27, the J call TRBJ1-5; 7 bases map to TRBD1. Germline V gene lookup returns CDR1 MNHEY and CDR2 SMNVEV (reference sequence). The length of the CDR3 is 14 residues. V shed 2 bases and J 4 bases; nucleotides not matched to a gene: 2.